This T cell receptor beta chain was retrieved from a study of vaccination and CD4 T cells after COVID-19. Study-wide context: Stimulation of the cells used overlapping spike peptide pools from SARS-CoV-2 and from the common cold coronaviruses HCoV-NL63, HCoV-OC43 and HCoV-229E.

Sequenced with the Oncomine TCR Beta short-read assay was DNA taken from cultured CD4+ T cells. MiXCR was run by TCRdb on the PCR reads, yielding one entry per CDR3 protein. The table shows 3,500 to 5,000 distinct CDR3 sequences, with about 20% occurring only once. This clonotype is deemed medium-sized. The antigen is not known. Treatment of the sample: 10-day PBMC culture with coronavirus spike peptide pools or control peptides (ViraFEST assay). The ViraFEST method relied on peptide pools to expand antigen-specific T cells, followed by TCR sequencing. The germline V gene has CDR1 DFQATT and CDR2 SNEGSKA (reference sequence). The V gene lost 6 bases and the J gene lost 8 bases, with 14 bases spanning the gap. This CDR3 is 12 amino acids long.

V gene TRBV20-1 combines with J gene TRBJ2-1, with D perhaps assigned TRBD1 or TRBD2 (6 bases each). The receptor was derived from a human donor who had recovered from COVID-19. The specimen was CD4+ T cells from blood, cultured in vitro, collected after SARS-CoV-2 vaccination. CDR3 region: CSAQSGAYEQFF. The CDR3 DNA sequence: TGCAGTGCGCAATCGGGGGCTTATGAGCAGTTCTTC.